A single sample gave rise to the 21 T cell receptor beta chains below, sequenced in a study of OX40 agonist ivuxolimab in advanced cancers. Using immunoSEQ multiplex PCR, the repertoire was profiled, and TCRdb retains in-frame clones only, with some absent. The data show about 62,000 clones, with approximately 91% seen just once and about 5.5% held by the top ten. Sequenced material: CD4+ or CD8+ T cells sorted from blood, taken in a trial of the OX40 agonist ivuxolimab. These receptors came from an adult with an advanced solid tumor such as melanoma, head and neck, liver or kidney cancer.

This chain connects TRBV19 to TRBJ1-4; D is uncertain. Germline-derived CDR1 and CDR2 are LNHDA and SQIVND (reference sequence). CDR3 length equals 15 residues. The V end was cut by 5 bases, the J end by 0 bases, with 10 bases between. The CDR3, as DNA: TGTGCCAGTAGTCCCCGTTTTGCAACTAATGAAAAACTGTTTTTT. Its translation: CASSPRFATNEKLFF.

V is TRBV28 and J is TRBJ1-5; tentative D call: TRBD1 (5 bases). The CDR3 spans 14 residues. V was shortened by 7 bases and J by 7 bases, with 17 bases between the two germline ends. CDR1 is MDHEN and CDR2 is SYDVKM in the germline V gene. The CDR3 coding sequence is TGTGCCAGCACCCCAGGGATCCCCCAACAGCCCCAGCATTTT. This gives the protein CASTPGIPQQPQHF.

This sequence joins TRBV18 and TRBJ2-2; D remains unclear. The CDR3 has 17 amino acids. The germline V gene encodes CDR1 KGHSH and CDR2 LQKENI. V was cut by 2 bases and J by 4 bases, with 17 bases left in between. The CDR3: CASSPVRQTTITGELFF. CDR3 nucleotide sequence: TGTGCCAGCTCACCAGTGAGGCAGACGACCATCACCGGGGAGCTGTTTTTT.

J is TRBJ1-2 and V is TRBV6-1; D is uncertain. The V gene's germline CDR1 is MNHNS and CDR2 SASEGT. V gave up 1 base and J gave up 4 bases, with 13 bases separating them. The CDR3 covers 15 residues. CDR3 DNA: TGTGCCAGCAGTGAAGATCCAGGCGCCTTCTATGGCTACACCTTC. This encodes CASSEDPGAFYGYTF.

In its sample, this clone was seen once. This chain uses TRBV28 with TRBJ1-2, with a weak D call TRBD1 (6 bases). Trimming pared 3 bases from V and 8 bases from J, leaving 19 bases between. The germline gives CDR1 MDHEN, CDR2 SYDVKM. The CDR3 extends over 15 amino acids. CDR3 region: CASSFVGARGGGYTF. The CDR3 DNA is TGTGCCAGCAGTTTTGTGGGGGCGCGCGGCGGGGGCTACACCTTC.

The rearrangement uses TRBV28 and TRBJ2-3; 10 bases line up with TRBD2. J lost 2 bases, V lost 5 bases, and 10 bases had no gene match. Germline CDR1 and CDR2: MDHEN and SYDVKM. The CDR3 extends over 17 amino acids. The CDR3 DNA is TGTGCCAGCAGTCGACGACCCGGACTAGCGGACACAGATACGCAGTATTTT. Protein sequence: CASSRRPGLADTDTQYF.

This chain joins TRBV15 and TRBJ1-2; 7 bases agree with TRBD1. V was pared by 5 bases and J by 5 bases, with 8 bases of the junction left unmatched. The V gene's germline CDR1 is LNHNV and CDR2 YYDKDF (reference sequence). The CDR3 is made up of 14 amino acids. Written as DNA, the CDR3 is TGTGCCACCAGCCGGAGAACAGGGGTATATGGCTACACCTTC. This sequence encodes CATSRRTGVYGYTF.

V is TRBV15 and J is TRBJ1-5, with D unclear. The germline V gene has CDR1 LNHNV and CDR2 YYDKDF (reference sequence). V lost 0 bases to trimming and J lost 7 bases, with 7 bases between them. CDR3 length: 13 amino acids. CDR3 coding DNA: TGTGCCACCAGCAGAGATCGAGGGCAGCCCCAGCATTTT. Translation gives CATSRDRGQPQHF.

The chain couples TRBV6-5 to TRBJ1-3; possibly TRBD1 for D (6 bases). CDR3 length: 14 residues. V lost 8 bases and J lost 0, with 11 bases in between. Looked up from germline, CDR1 is MNHEY and CDR2 is SVGAGI. The CDR3 is CASGGPSSGNTIYF. In nucleotides, the CDR3 is TGTGCCAGCGGGGGGCCGAGCTCTGGAAACACCATATATTTT.

This chain uses TRBV28 with TRBJ2-3; D is unresolved. This CDR3 comprises 13 residues. Germline assignment: CDR1 MDHEN and CDR2 SYDVKM. V lost 3 bases, J lost 4 bases, and 8 bases lay in between. DNA of the CDR3: TGTGCCAGCAGTTTCGCGGATTCAGATACGCAGTATTTT. Translated, it gives CASSFADSDTQYF. Based on the CDR3 plus reference TRBV28 and TRBJ2-3, the full variable domain is DVKVTQSSRYLVKRTGEKVFLECVQDMDHENMFWYRQDPGLGLRLIYFSYDVKMKEKGDIPEGYSVSREKKERFSLILESASTNQTSMYLCASSFADSDTQYFGPGTRLTVL.

V usage is TRBV15 and J usage is TRBJ2-3; tentatively, D is TRBD2 (6 bases). CDR3 length: 14 amino acids. The germline CDR1 and CDR2 sequences are LNHNV and YYDKDF (reference sequence). Between the trimmed V and J ends, which lost 5 bases and 0 bases, there was a span of 9 bases. The CDR3 spells CATSGGISTDTQYF. In nucleotides, the CDR3 is TGTGCCACCAGCGGCGGGATTAGCACAGATACGCAGTATTTT.

The chain carries TRBV7-2 and TRBJ1-5; D is ambiguous. The V and J ends lost 2 bases and 3 bases respectively, with 5 bases between them. This CDR3 region has 13 residues. CDR1 is SGHTA and CDR2 is FQGNSA in the germline V gene. As DNA, the CDR3 is TGTGCCAGCAGCTTATTTAACAATCAGCCCCAGCATTTT. Amino acid sequence: CASSLFNNQPQHF.

The rearrangement links TRBV7-9 to TRBJ2-3, with D maybe TRBD2 (5 bases). Germline V gene data show CDR1 as SEHNR and CDR2 as FQNEAQ (reference sequence). The CDR3 spans 15 residues. Trimming took 1 base from V and 4 from J, leaving 12 bases between them. This chain's CDR3 is CASSLEFSGSDTQYF. CDR3 DNA sequence: TGTGCCAGCAGCTTAGAATTTTCGGGGTCAGATACGCAGTATTTT. Combining the CDR3 with reference TRBV7-9 and TRBJ2-3 gives the whole variable domain DTGVSQNPRHKITKRGQNVTFRCDPISEHNRLYWYRQTLGQGPEFLTYFQNEAQLEKSRLLSDRFSAERPKGSFSTLEIQRTEQGDSAMYLCASSLEFSGSDTQYFGPGTRLTVL.

The V gene is TRBV27, the J gene TRBJ2-7; D possibly uses TRBD1 or TRBD2 (5 bases each). Germline V gene lookup returns CDR1 MNHEY and CDR2 SMNVEV (reference sequence). Trimming took off 3 bases at V and 4 bases at J, with 16 bases between the two ends. This CDR3 has 15 amino acids. Here the CDR3 reads CASSLGRLNIYEQYF. The CDR3 nucleotides are TGTGCCAGCAGTTTGGGACGGCTAAACATTTACGAGCAGTACTTC.

This chain connects TRBV21-1 to TRBJ2-1; TRBD2, the D gene given by the table, was not confirmed from the DNA. TRBV21-1 is a recognized pseudogene. The CDR3 loop spans 18 amino acids. CDR3 DNA sequence: TGTGCCAGCAGCAAATTTAGCGCGACTAGCGGGAGGAGTAGTAAACAGTTCTTC. As protein: CASSKFSATSGRSSKQFF.

The V gene is TRBV11-2, the J gene TRBJ2-2, with unresolved D. This CDR3 comprises 15 residues. The germline gives CDR1 SGHAT, CDR2 FQNNGV. The germline V and J ends were trimmed by 0 bases and 2 bases, with 7 bases remaining between them. This CDR3 reads CASSLEWGNTGELFF. The CDR3 coding sequence is TGTGCCAGCAGCTTAGAATGGGGAAACACCGGGGAGCTGTTTTTT.

The rearrangement links TRBV29-1 to TRBJ2-2; D uncertain. Per germline, CDR1 SQVTM and CDR2 ANQGSEA. Trimming cost V 2 bases and J 4 bases, with 11 bases left between them. The CDR3 consists of 14 residues. The CDR3 reads CSVEKQLGTGELFF. CDR3 nucleotide sequence: TGCAGCGTTGAAAAACAGTTAGGCACCGGGGAGCTGTTTTTT.

The rearrangement links TRBV12-5 to TRBJ1-5; no clear D gene. This CDR3 has 11 amino acids. Germline values: CDR1 LGHNT, CDR2 FRNRAP. V was pared by 6 bases and J by 5 bases, with 5 bases between. The CDR3, as DNA: TGTGCTAGTGGGGAGTATCAGCCCCAGCATTTT. Translated, it gives CASGEYQPQHF.

The J gene is TRBJ2-1, the V gene TRBV21-1. TRBV21-1 is an annotated pseudogene. The CDR3 covers 15 residues. CDR3 bases: TGTGCCAGCGGAAACAGCGTCCCTCGACTCAATGAGCAGTTCTTC. Translated: CASGNSVPRLNEQFF.

This chain joins TRBV15 and TRBJ1-5, with TRBD1 as a possible D gene (6 bases). Trimming left V 5 bases short and J 0 bases short, with 11 bases between. CDR1 LNHNV and CDR2 YYDKDF come from the germline V gene (reference sequence). The CDR3 is 15 amino acids. CDR3 in DNA: TGTGCCACCAGCGACAGGAGAAATAGCAATCAGCCCCAGCATTTT. Encoded protein: CATSDRRNSNQPQHF.

The rearrangement links TRBV9 to TRBJ2-5; D possibly corresponds to TRBD1 (5 bases). The CDR3 loop spans 14 amino acids. CDR1 SGDLS and CDR2 YYNGEE come from the germline V gene. Trimming left V 0 bases short and J 6 bases short, with 12 bases between. In nucleotides, the CDR3 is TGTGCCAGCAGCGTAGCTGAAGGGGAACAGACCCAGTACTTC. Translating gives CASSVAEGEQTQYF. Full variable domain (remainder filled in from reference TRBV9 and TRBJ2-5): DSGVTQTPKHLITATGQRVTLRCSPRSGDLSVYWYQQSLDQGLQFLIQYYNGEERAKGNILERFSAQQFPDLHSELNLSSLELGDSALYFCASSVAEGEQTQYFGPGTRLLVL.